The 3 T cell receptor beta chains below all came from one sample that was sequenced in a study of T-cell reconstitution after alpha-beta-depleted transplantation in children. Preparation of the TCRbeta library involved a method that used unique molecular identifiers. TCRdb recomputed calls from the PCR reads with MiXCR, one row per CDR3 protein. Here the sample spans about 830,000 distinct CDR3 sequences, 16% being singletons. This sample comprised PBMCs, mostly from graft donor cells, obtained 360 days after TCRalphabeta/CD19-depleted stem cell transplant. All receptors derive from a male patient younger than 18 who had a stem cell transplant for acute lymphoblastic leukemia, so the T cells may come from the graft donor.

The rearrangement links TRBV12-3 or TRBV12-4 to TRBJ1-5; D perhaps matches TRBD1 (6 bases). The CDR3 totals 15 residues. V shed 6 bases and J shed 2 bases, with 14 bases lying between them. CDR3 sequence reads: CASSPNRAGNQPQHF. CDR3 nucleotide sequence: TGTGCCAGCAGCCCCAACAGGGCTGGCAATCAGCCCCAGCATTTT.

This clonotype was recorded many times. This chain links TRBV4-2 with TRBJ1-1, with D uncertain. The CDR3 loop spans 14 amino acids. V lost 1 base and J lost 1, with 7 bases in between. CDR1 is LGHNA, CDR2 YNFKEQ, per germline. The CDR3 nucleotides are TGTGCCAGCAGCCAAGCAGGACCGAACACTGAAGCTTTCTTT. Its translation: CASSQAGPNTEAFF.

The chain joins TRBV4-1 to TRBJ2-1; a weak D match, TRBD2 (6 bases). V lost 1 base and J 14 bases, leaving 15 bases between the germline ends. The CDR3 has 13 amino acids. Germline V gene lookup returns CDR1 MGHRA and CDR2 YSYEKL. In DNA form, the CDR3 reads TGCGCCAGCAGCCAAGGGGTTGGCGGGAAAGAGTTCTTC. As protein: CASSQGVGGKEFF.